Listed below are T cell receptor beta chains from one sample, sequenced in a study of cytomegalovirus exposure and HLA in healthy donors. TCRdb's table, derived via immunoSEQ multiplex PCR, lists solely in-frame clones and lacks some. The repertoire has 140,000 to 150,000 clones, roughly 62% of them found once; the top ten carry around 4.7%. The sequenced sample was PBMCs. All receptors derive from a man between 60 and 70 years old in good health and CMV-seronegative. Each CDR3 is given with its conserved first and last residue. Fields, in order: D gene, J gene, V gene, clone size, CDR3 protein, CDR3 DNA. A D gene is named only where the DNA matches it firmly. Clone size is shown for a subset of rows, as once, few, many or a class of expanded clone.

TRBD2	TRBJ2-7	TRBV28	.	CASSLTGGVPYEQYF	TGTGCCAGCAGTTTAACGGGGGGGGTACCCTACGAGCAGTACTTC
TRBD2	TRBJ2-1	TRBV5-4	.	CASSSPGGLGVNEQFF	TGTGCCAGCAGCTCCCCCGGGGGACTAGGGGTAAATGAGCAGTTCTTC
TRBD1	TRBJ1-5	TRBV6-6	.	CASRPGTGNQPQHF	TGTGCCAGCAGGCCCGGGACAGGTAATCAGCCCCAGCATTTT
.	TRBJ1-3	TRBV7-6	.	CASSLARGNTIYF	TGTGCCAGCAGCTTAGCGCGGGGAAACACCATATATTTT
.	TRBJ2-3	TRBV13	few	CASSPIGQSTDTQYF	TGTGCCAGCAGCCCGATTGGACAGAGCACAGATACGCAGTATTTT
.	TRBJ1-4	TRBV10-3	.	CAIREPSRDEKLFF	TGTGCCATCAGGGAGCCAAGTCGGGATGAAAAACTGTTTTTT
TRBD2	TRBJ2-5	TRBV5-4	few	CASSTSAEETQYF	TGTGCCAGCAGCACTAGCGCCGAAGAGACCCAGTACTTC
TRBD1	TRBJ1-4	TRBV7-9	.	CASSSTGTGGHEKLFF	TGTGCCAGCAGCTCTACCGGGACAGGAGGGCATGAAAAACTGTTTTTT
TRBD1	TRBJ1-3	TRBV6-6	few	CASSFDRGGGNTIYF	TGTGCCAGCAGCTTCGACAGGGGTGGTGGAAACACCATATATTTT
.	TRBJ2-7	TRBV7-9	.	CASSPGDSIYEQYF	TGTGCCAGCAGCCCCGGGGACTCTATCTACGAGCAGTACTTC
.	TRBJ2-3	TRBV2	once	CASRVDYFTDTQYF	TGTGCCAGCAGAGTGGACTACTTCACAGATACGCAGTATTTT
TRBD1	TRBJ1-1	TRBV19	.	CQTARTGRETEAFF	TGCCAAACGGCACGGACAGGGAGGGAGACTGAAGCTTTCTTT
.	TRBJ2-3	TRBV28	.	CASSPPRRGSTDTQYF	TGTGCCAGCAGTCCCCCTCGCCGGGGAAGCACAGATACGCAGTATTTT
.	TRBJ1-1	TRBV19	few	CASSMEGEAFF	TGTGCCAGTAGTATGGAGGGGGAAGCTTTCTTT
.	TRBJ1-1	TRBV11-3	.	CASKGETAEAFF	TGTGCCAGCAAGGGGGAGACCGCCGAAGCTTTCTTT
.	TRBJ1-6	TRBV5-4	.	CASRPGTSSYNSPLHF	TGTGCCAGCAGACCCGGGACAAGCTCCTATAATTCACCCCTCCACTTT
TRBD2	TRBJ2-4	TRBV19	.	CASSSPGLENIQYF	TGTGCCAGTAGTAGCCCGGGACTAGAAAACATTCAGTACTTC
TRBD2	TRBJ2-7	TRBV18	.	CASSPATSGSREQYF	TGTGCCAGCTCACCAGCTACTAGCGGGAGCCGTGAGCAGTACTTC